Listed below are T cell receptor beta chains from one sample, sequenced in a study of T cell responses to AZD1222 COVID-19 vaccine. Profiling relied on immunoSEQ multiplex PCR, and the TCRdb table lists in-frame clones only, not all of them. The table includes 150,000 or so clones, about 93% detected once. The source was peripheral blood, collected on day 0 of AZD1222 vaccination. These receptors all stem from an adult in good health. Each CDR3 is given with its conserved first and last residue. The D gene is left open where the match is weak. Clone size is not always given. Where it is, it says once, few, many or a class for expanded clones.

length	D	V	J	size	CDR3	DNA
15	.	TRBV4-1	TRBJ1-1	once	CASSRYTVKNTEAFF	TGCGCCAGCAGCCGATATACAGTAAAGAACACTGAAGCTTTCTTT
17	.	TRBV30	TRBJ1-6	once	CAWSSTSQSSYNSPLHF	TGTGCCTGGAGTTCTACATCACAAAGCTCCTATAATTCACCCCTCCACTTT
14	.	TRBV2	TRBJ1-2	.	CASSSQISNYGYTF	TGTGCCAGCAGTAGCCAGATAAGCAACTATGGCTACACCTTC
17	.	TRBV7-9	TRBJ1-6	.	CASSLKRLGPSRSPLHF	TGTGCCAGCAGCTTAAAGCGCTTGGGGCCTTCAAGGTCACCCCTCCACTTT
16	TRBD2	TRBV5-1	TRBJ2-2	.	CASSSRGTPNTGELFF	TGCGCCAGCTCATCGCGGGGGACCCCGAACACCGGGGAGCTGTTTTTT
15	.	TRBV5-1	TRBJ2-2	.	CASSFRRENTGELFF	TGCGCCAGCAGCTTTCGGCGGGAGAACACCGGGGAGCTGTTTTTT
14	.	TRBV2	TRBJ2-3	.	CASSEWLGLDTQYF	TGTGCCAGCAGTGAGTGGTTAGGGTTAGATACGCAGTATTTT
17	.	TRBV12-5	TRBJ2-1	.	CASGFNGARFSYNEQFF	TGTGCTAGTGGTTTTAATGGGGCTAGGTTCTCCTACAATGAGCAGTTCTTC
15	TRBD1	TRBV4-2	TRBJ1-2	once	CASSLTGQDNYGYTF	TGTGCCAGCAGCCTAACCGGACAGGACAACTATGGCTACACCTTC
15	.	TRBV5-1	TRBJ1-6	.	CASSLGQRVNSPLHF	TGCGCCAGCAGCTTAGGACAGCGAGTAAATTCACCCCTCCACTTT
11	.	TRBV2	TRBJ2-1	.	CASSESYEQFF	TGTGCCAGCAGTGAGAGTTACGAGCAGTTCTTC
19	TRBD2	TRBV6-2/TRBV6-3	TRBJ2-7	.	CASSYSLGTGTSITYEQYF	TGTGCCAGCAGTTACTCCCTTGGAACCGGGACTAGCATAACCTACGAGCAGTACTTC
18	TRBD1	TRBV25-1	TRBJ2-3	.	CASSALKPTGTDTDTQYF	TGTGCCAGCAGTGCCCTTAAACCGACAGGGACAGACACAGATACGCAGTATTTT
15	.	TRBV7-2	TRBJ1-2	.	CASSLATGRFHGYTF	TGTGCCAGCAGCTTAGCTACAGGGAGGTTTCATGGCTACACCTTC
14	TRBD1	TRBV6-5	TRBJ1-1	.	CASSSRDRATEAFF	TGTGCCAGCAGTTCCAGGGACAGGGCCACTGAAGCTTTCTTT
13	.	TRBV9	TRBJ1-1	.	CASSTTGNTEAFF	TGTGCCAGCAGCACGACAGGTAACACTGAAGCTTTCTTT
13	.	TRBV27	TRBJ1-2	.	CASSHRPNYGYTF	TGTGCCAGCAGCCACCGACCCAACTATGGCTACACCTTC
17	TRBD1	TRBV7-2	TRBJ1-4	.	CASSLARPGTGNEKLFF	TGTGCCAGCAGCTTAGCACGCCCCGGGACAGGGAATGAAAAACTGTTTTTT
16	.	TRBV15	TRBJ2-5	.	CATSRQLGSLGETQYF	TGTGCCACCAGCAGACAACTCGGAAGCCTGGGGGAGACCCAGTACTTC
13	TRBD1	TRBV5-5	TRBJ1-1	few	CASSFQGGTEAFF	TGTGCCAGCAGCTTTCAGGGGGGCACTGAAGCTTTCTTT
13	.	TRBV5-1	TRBJ1-1	.	CASSLATGVEAFF	TGCGCCAGCAGCTTGGCCACTGGTGTTGAAGCTTTCTTT
17	.	TRBV27	TRBJ1-2	.	CASSDVPDGVRHYGYTF	TGTGCCAGCAGCGACGTCCCCGACGGCGTTAGGCACTATGGCTACACCTTC
14	.	TRBV2	TRBJ1-1	.	CASTATTATTEAFF	TGTGCCAGTACGGCGACGACAGCCACCACTGAAGCTTTCTTT
15	TRBD1	TRBV6-5	TRBJ2-7	.	CASRLRDSQSYEQYF	TGTGCCAGCAGACTCCGGGACAGCCAATCCTACGAGCAGTACTTC
14	.	TRBV5-1	TRBJ1-4	.	CASSFGSYNEKLFF	TGCGCCAGCAGCTTTGGCAGTTACAATGAAAAACTGTTTTTT
13	.	TRBV5-1	TRBJ2-5	.	CASGSDGEETQYF	TGCGCCAGCGGATCGGACGGAGAAGAGACCCAGTACTTC
14	.	TRBV6-5	TRBJ1-5	once	CASRISTNNQPQHF	TGTGCCAGCAGGATATCAACAAACAATCAGCCCCAGCATTTT
15	.	TRBV5-1	TRBJ1-1	.	CASSLTGTRNTEAFF	TGCGCCAGCAGCTTGACCGGGACACGGAACACTGAAGCTTTCTTT
15	.	TRBV19	TRBJ1-4	.	CASSMSRPGNEKLFF	TGTGCCAGTAGTATGAGCCGACCGGGCAATGAAAAACTGTTTTTT
14	.	TRBV30	TRBJ2-5	.	CAWSHTGRLETQYF	TGTGCCTGGAGCCATACAGGGCGCTTGGAGACCCAGTACTTC
12	.	TRBV2	TRBJ1-2	.	CASSEQGYGYTF	TGTGCCAGCAGCGAACAGGGTTATGGCTACACCTTC
17	.	TRBV4-1	TRBJ1-2	.	CASSQDRAPPHNGGYTF	TGCGCCAGCAGCCAAGATAGGGCGCCTCCCCACAATGGTGGCTACACCTTC